Reported below is one TCR beta chain. The record originates from a study of T cell changes during pregnancy in multiple sclerosis. Produced via immunoSEQ multiplex PCR; TCRdb's table is partial and in-frame only. The table has tens of thousands of clones, roughly nine tenths seen once. The TCR comes from a female donor in good health, enrolled as a control in a pregnancy study. The sequencing used peripheral blood, collected after pregnancy.

The CDR3 region is CASSQGAGYTF. The CDR3 DNA follows: TGCGCCAGCAGCCAAGGGGCTGGCTACACCTTC. V and J are TRBV4-3 and TRBJ1-2, with D unclear. CDR3 length: 11 amino acids. The germline V and J ends were trimmed by 1 base and 7 bases, with 4 bases remaining between them. Germline V gives CDR1 LGHNA, CDR2 YSLEER.